This T cell receptor beta chain was profiled in a study of cytomegalovirus exposure and HLA in healthy donors. PCR was performed using 60 Vbeta and 13 Jbeta primers. Produced via immunoSEQ multiplex PCR; TCRdb's table is partial and in-frame only. The sample comprises 190,000 or so clones, about four fifths of which are singletons, and roughly 1.6% rests with the top ten. V trimming: 6 bases; J trimming: 5 bases; junction bases outside the gene matches: 9. Germline V gives CDR1 LNHDA, CDR2 SQIVND (reference sequence). The CDR3 extends over 15 amino acids. The source of this sequence is a man aged 45 to 65 in good health and CMV-seronegative. The rearrangement joins TRBV19 to TRBJ2-1; 8 bases match TRBD2. The sample consisted of PBMCs. CDR3 coding DNA: TGTGCCAGTAGGTCGGTGGGAGCGGGAGACAATGAGCAGTTCTTC. Protein sequence: CASRSVGAGDNEQFF.